This is a list of T cell receptor beta chains from one sample in a study of graft-versus-host responses after intestinal transplantation. Antigens for these TCRs are unknown. Using immunoSEQ multiplex PCR, the repertoire was profiled, and TCRdb retains in-frame clones only, with some absent. The table has just over 95,000 clones, 90% to 95% seen once. Here the sequenced sample was unstimulated CD4+ T cells sorted from spleen or lymph node cells, taken before intestinal transplant. The receptor source for this set is a human donor who received an intestinal transplant. Both conserved end residues are part of each CDR3. Each record gives: V gene, D gene, clone size, J gene, CDR3 protein, CDR3 DNA. D genes are given only for firm matches. Some rows have no size entry. The others give once, few or many, or a class for an expanded clone.

v_call: TRBV6-4
d_call: TRBD1
clone_size: -
j_call: TRBJ2-7
cdr3_aa: CASRAGQGQTYEQYF
cdr3_nt: TGTGCCAGCAGGGCCGGACAGGGGCAAACCTACGAGCAGTACTTC

v_call: TRBV14
d_call: TRBD1
clone_size: -
j_call: TRBJ1-2
cdr3_aa: CASSPARTGKTNYGYTF
cdr3_nt: TGTGCCAGCAGCCCAGCTAGGACAGGGAAGACTAACTATGGCTACACCTTC

v_call: TRBV30
d_call: TRBD2
clone_size: -
j_call: TRBJ2-1
cdr3_aa: CAWSVRLAGVRNEQFF
cdr3_nt: TGTGCCTGGAGTGTACGTCTAGCGGGAGTCCGCAATGAGCAGTTCTTC

v_call: TRBV4-3
d_call: -
clone_size: -
j_call: TRBJ1-2
cdr3_aa: CASSLGEEGVHGYTF
cdr3_nt: TGCGCCAGCAGCCTAGGAGAGGAAGGGGTTCATGGCTACACCTTC

v_call: TRBV28
d_call: TRBD1
clone_size: -
j_call: TRBJ2-7
cdr3_aa: CASSSRDRYEQYF
cdr3_nt: TGTGCCAGCAGTTCCCGGGACAGGTACGAGCAGTACTTC

v_call: TRBV5-1
d_call: TRBD1
clone_size: -
j_call: TRBJ2-3
cdr3_aa: CASSLGDRRSTDTQYF
cdr3_nt: TGCGCCAGCAGCTTGGGGGACAGACGATCCACAGATACGCAGTATTTT

v_call: TRBV18
d_call: TRBD2
clone_size: -
j_call: TRBJ2-3
cdr3_aa: CASSPNSILAGEGTDTQYF
cdr3_nt: TGTGCCAGCTCACCAAACTCCATACTAGCGGGAGAAGGCACAGATACGCAGTATTTT

v_call: TRBV21-1
d_call: -
clone_size: -
j_call: TRBJ1-4
cdr3_aa: CASGQSEKLFF
cdr3_nt: TGTGCCAGCGGCCAGTCCGAAAAACTGTTTTTT

v_call: TRBV6-5
d_call: TRBD2
clone_size: -
j_call: TRBJ2-7
cdr3_aa: CASSLRSGRTSYEQYF
cdr3_nt: TGTGCCAGCAGTTTAAGGAGCGGGAGGACTTCCTACGAGCAGTACTTC

v_call: TRBV5-4
d_call: TRBD2
clone_size: -
j_call: TRBJ2-5
cdr3_aa: CASSQDLAGGLETQYF
cdr3_nt: TGTGCCAGCAGCCAAGATTTAGCGGGAGGGCTGGAGACCCAGTACTTC

v_call: TRBV20-1
d_call: -
clone_size: -
j_call: TRBJ1-2
cdr3_aa: CSARTVYGYTF
cdr3_nt: TGCAGTGCTAGGACAGTCTATGGCTACACCTTC

v_call: TRBV2
d_call: -
clone_size: -
j_call: TRBJ1-4
cdr3_aa: CASGGVLEKLFF
cdr3_nt: TGTGCCAGCGGCGGGGTTCTCGAAAAACTGTTTTTT

v_call: TRBV19
d_call: TRBD2
clone_size: -
j_call: TRBJ2-5
cdr3_aa: CASSPRRLAGGEETQYF
cdr3_nt: TGTGCCAGTAGTCCCCGCCGACTAGCGGGGGGTGAAGAGACCCAGTACTTC

v_call: TRBV5-1
d_call: -
clone_size: once
j_call: TRBJ2-7
cdr3_aa: CASSLVSAYEQYF
cdr3_nt: TGCGCCAGCAGCTTGGTCTCGGCCTACGAGCAGTACTTC

v_call: TRBV7-7
d_call: -
clone_size: -
j_call: TRBJ2-1
cdr3_aa: CASERTPCGGKYYNEQFF
cdr3_nt: TGTGCCAGCGAACGGACCCCTTGTGGCGGGAAATACTACAATGAGCAGTTCTTC

v_call: TRBV30
d_call: -
clone_size: -
j_call: TRBJ2-1
cdr3_aa: CAWSTGIHEQFF
cdr3_nt: TGTGCCTGGAGCACAGGGATCCATGAGCAGTTCTTC

v_call: TRBV27
d_call: TRBD1
clone_size: -
j_call: TRBJ1-1
cdr3_aa: CASSFYGTGALNTEAFF
cdr3_nt: TGTGCCAGCAGTTTCTACGGGACAGGGGCTTTGAACACTGAAGCTTTCTTT

v_call: TRBV6-1
d_call: -
clone_size: -
j_call: TRBJ2-7
cdr3_aa: CASSESIGPYEQYF
cdr3_nt: TGTGCCAGCAGTGAAAGCATTGGGCCGTACGAGCAGTACTTC

v_call: TRBV2
d_call: -
clone_size: -
j_call: TRBJ2-7
cdr3_aa: CASRFNEQYF
cdr3_nt: TGTGCCAGCAGATTTAACGAGCAGTACTTC

v_call: TRBV4-3
d_call: -
clone_size: once
j_call: TRBJ1-2
cdr3_aa: CASSQDRGRGYTF
cdr3_nt: TGCGCCAGCAGCCAAGACAGGGGCCGTGGCTACACCTTC

v_call: TRBV5-5
d_call: TRBD1
clone_size: -
j_call: TRBJ1-2
cdr3_aa: CASSLERQGALRYGYTF
cdr3_nt: TGTGCCAGCAGCTTGGAGAGACAGGGGGCTCTTCGCTATGGCTACACCTTC

v_call: TRBV5-1
d_call: TRBD1
clone_size: -
j_call: TRBJ2-7
cdr3_aa: CASREPGQGPSEQYF
cdr3_nt: TGCGCCAGCAGAGAACCGGGACAGGGACCTTCTGAGCAGTACTTC

v_call: TRBV6-5
d_call: TRBD2
clone_size: -
j_call: TRBJ2-7
cdr3_aa: CASSSLRLAGDYEQYF
cdr3_nt: TGTGCCAGCAGTTCCCTCCGACTAGCGGGGGACTACGAGCAGTACTTC

v_call: TRBV5-1
d_call: -
clone_size: -
j_call: TRBJ2-3
cdr3_aa: CASSLMGLTDTQYF
cdr3_nt: TGCGCCAGCAGCTTGATGGGGCTTACGGATACGCAGTATTTT

v_call: TRBV12-5
d_call: -
clone_size: -
j_call: TRBJ1-2
cdr3_aa: CASGLLTTWGHGYTF
cdr3_nt: TGTGCTAGTGGTTTGCTCACCACGTGGGGGCATGGCTACACCTTC

v_call: TRBV14
d_call: -
clone_size: -
j_call: TRBJ2-5
cdr3_aa: CASSQEGFKGWIDWKETQYF
cdr3_nt: TGTGCCAGCAGCCAAGAAGGATTCAAGGGGTGGATCGATTGGAAAGAGACCCAGTACTTC

v_call: TRBV9
d_call: -
clone_size: once
j_call: TRBJ2-1
cdr3_aa: CASSVGGRSSYNEQFF
cdr3_nt: TGTGCCAGCAGCGTAGGAGGCCGGAGCTCCTACAATGAGCAGTTCTTC

v_call: TRBV10-2
d_call: -
clone_size: -
j_call: TRBJ2-3
cdr3_aa: CASSAIFSTDTQYF
cdr3_nt: TGCGCCAGCAGTGCTATTTTCTCCACAGATACGCAGTATTTT

v_call: TRBV7-2
d_call: -
clone_size: -
j_call: TRBJ1-5
cdr3_aa: CASSLQTYSNQPQHF
cdr3_nt: TGTGCCAGCAGCTTACAGACTTATAGCAATCAGCCCCAGCATTTT

v_call: TRBV2
d_call: TRBD1
clone_size: -
j_call: TRBJ1-1
cdr3_aa: CASSERGQGVEAFF
cdr3_nt: TGTGCCAGCAGTGAGAGGGGACAGGGGGTTGAAGCTTTCTTT

v_call: TRBV5-1
d_call: -
clone_size: -
j_call: TRBJ2-1
cdr3_aa: CASRDIGGVTNEQFF
cdr3_nt: TGCGCCAGCAGGGACATCGGGGGAGTAACCAATGAGCAGTTCTTC

v_call: TRBV19
d_call: TRBD2
clone_size: -
j_call: TRBJ2-7
cdr3_aa: CASSLLAGGQGEQYF
cdr3_nt: TGTGCCAGTAGTCTGTTAGCGGGAGGCCAGGGGGAGCAGTACTTC

v_call: TRBV4-1
d_call: TRBD2
clone_size: -
j_call: TRBJ2-1
cdr3_aa: CASSRSSGREYNEQFF
cdr3_nt: TGCGCCAGCAGCCGTTCTAGCGGGAGGGAATACAATGAGCAGTTCTTC

v_call: TRBV28
d_call: TRBD2
clone_size: -
j_call: TRBJ2-1
cdr3_aa: CASQRENEQFF
cdr3_nt: TGTGCCAGCCAGCGGGAGAATGAGCAGTTCTTC

v_call: TRBV18
d_call: -
clone_size: once
j_call: TRBJ1-2
cdr3_aa: CASSGSNYGYTF
cdr3_nt: TGTGCCAGCTCAGGGAGTAACTATGGCTACACCTTC

v_call: TRBV30
d_call: -
clone_size: -
j_call: TRBJ1-4
cdr3_aa: CAWSVGGLEKLFF
cdr3_nt: TGTGCCTGGAGTGTGGGAGGTCTTGAAAAACTGTTTTTT

v_call: TRBV19
d_call: TRBD2
clone_size: -
j_call: TRBJ2-3
cdr3_aa: CASSKPGLAGTDTQYF
cdr3_nt: TGTGCCAGTAGTAAGCCGGGACTAGCGGGGACAGATACGCAGTATTTT

v_call: TRBV15
d_call: TRBD1
clone_size: once
j_call: TRBJ2-7
cdr3_aa: CATSRDGTGAYEQYF
cdr3_nt: TGTGCCACCAGCAGAGACGGTACAGGGGCCTACGAGCAGTACTTC

v_call: TRBV19
d_call: TRBD2
clone_size: -
j_call: TRBJ2-3
cdr3_aa: CASSRTGTSGSGGTDTQYF
cdr3_nt: TGTGCCAGTAGTAGAACCGGGACTAGCGGGAGTGGGGGCACAGATACGCAGTATTTT

v_call: TRBV6-4
d_call: TRBD1
clone_size: -
j_call: TRBJ1-5
cdr3_aa: CASATGTGVNQPQHF
cdr3_nt: TGTGCCAGCGCGACAGGGACGGGTGTAAATCAGCCCCAGCATTTT

v_call: TRBV11-2
d_call: -
clone_size: -
j_call: TRBJ2-7
cdr3_aa: CASSLGRQGLYEQYF
cdr3_nt: TGTGCCAGCAGCTTAGGGCGGCAGGGGCTTTACGAGCAGTACTTC

v_call: TRBV29-1
d_call: -
clone_size: once
j_call: TRBJ2-1
cdr3_aa: CSVGGRSYNEQFF
cdr3_nt: TGCAGCGTTGGGGGGCGCTCCTACAATGAGCAGTTCTTC

v_call: TRBV2
d_call: -
clone_size: -
j_call: TRBJ2-5
cdr3_aa: CASTTGLEETQYF
cdr3_nt: TGTGCCAGCACCACCGGTTTAGAAGAGACCCAGTACTTC

v_call: TRBV6-6
d_call: -
clone_size: few
j_call: TRBJ2-2
cdr3_aa: CASSLPPAGTGELFF
cdr3_nt: TGTGCCAGCAGCCTACCGCCGGCGGGCACCGGGGAGCTGTTTTTT

v_call: TRBV7-2
d_call: TRBD1
clone_size: few
j_call: TRBJ1-3
cdr3_aa: CASSITGTGVGNTIYF
cdr3_nt: TGTGCCAGCAGCATCACCGGGACAGGGGTCGGAAACACCATATATTTT

v_call: TRBV25-1
d_call: -
clone_size: -
j_call: TRBJ2-2
cdr3_aa: CASSGSGNTGELFF
cdr3_nt: TGTGCCAGCAGTGGTAGCGGAAACACCGGGGAGCTGTTTTTT

v_call: TRBV19
d_call: -
clone_size: once
j_call: TRBJ1-1
cdr3_aa: CASSGRGIGTEAFF
cdr3_nt: TGTGCCAGTAGTGGAAGGGGGATCGGCACTGAAGCTTTCTTT

v_call: TRBV7-9
d_call: TRBD1
clone_size: few
j_call: TRBJ1-5
cdr3_aa: CASSSTGTGNQPQHF
cdr3_nt: TGTGCCAGCAGCTCTACCGGGACAGGCAATCAGCCCCAGCATTTT

v_call: TRBV2
d_call: -
clone_size: -
j_call: TRBJ1-2
cdr3_aa: CASRLDSRSSIVSFYGYTF
cdr3_nt: TGTGCCAGCAGGCTGGACAGTCGGTCAAGCATAGTATCCTTCTATGGCTACACCTTC

v_call: TRBV6-1
d_call: TRBD1
clone_size: once
j_call: TRBJ2-2
cdr3_aa: CASSAGTGKTGELFF
cdr3_nt: TGTGCCAGCAGCGCCGGGACAGGGAAAACCGGGGAGCTGTTTTTT

v_call: TRBV5-1
d_call: TRBD1
clone_size: -
j_call: TRBJ1-2
cdr3_aa: CASSFPTGEGYTF
cdr3_nt: TGCGCCAGCAGCTTCCCCACAGGGGAAGGCTACACCTTC

v_call: TRBV30
d_call: -
clone_size: -
j_call: TRBJ2-3
cdr3_aa: CAWNSRTDTQYF
cdr3_nt: TGTGCCTGGAATTCGCGTACAGATACGCAGTATTTT

v_call: TRBV6-6
d_call: TRBD1
clone_size: few
j_call: TRBJ1-1
cdr3_aa: CASSWGQGDTEAFF
cdr3_nt: TGTGCCAGCAGTTGGGGACAGGGGGACACTGAAGCTTTCTTT